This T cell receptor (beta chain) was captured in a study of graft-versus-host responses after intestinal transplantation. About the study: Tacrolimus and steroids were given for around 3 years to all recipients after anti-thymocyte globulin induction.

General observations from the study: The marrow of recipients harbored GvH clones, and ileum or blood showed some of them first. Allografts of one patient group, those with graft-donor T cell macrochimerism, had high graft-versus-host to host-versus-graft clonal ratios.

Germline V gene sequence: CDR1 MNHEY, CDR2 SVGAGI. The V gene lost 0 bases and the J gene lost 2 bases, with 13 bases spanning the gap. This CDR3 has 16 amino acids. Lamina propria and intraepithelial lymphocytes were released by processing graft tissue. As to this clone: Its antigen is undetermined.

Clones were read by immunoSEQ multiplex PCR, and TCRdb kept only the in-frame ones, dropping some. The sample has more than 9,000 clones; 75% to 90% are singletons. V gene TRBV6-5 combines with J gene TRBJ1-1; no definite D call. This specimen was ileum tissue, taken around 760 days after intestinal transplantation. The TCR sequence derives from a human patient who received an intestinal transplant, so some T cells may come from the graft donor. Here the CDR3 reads CASSYSSQALNTEAFF. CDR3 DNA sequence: TGTGCCAGCAGTTACTCCTCGCAGGCACTCAACACTGAAGCTTTCTTT.